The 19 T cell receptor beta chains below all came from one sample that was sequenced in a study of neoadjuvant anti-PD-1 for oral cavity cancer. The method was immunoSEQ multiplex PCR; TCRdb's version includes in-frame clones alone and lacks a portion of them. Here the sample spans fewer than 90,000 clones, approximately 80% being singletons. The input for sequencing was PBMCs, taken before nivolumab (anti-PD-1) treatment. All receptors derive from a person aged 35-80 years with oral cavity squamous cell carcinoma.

Here the CDR3 reads CASRPGQMRQETQYF. CDR3 sequence (DNA): TGCGCCAGCAGGCCGGGACAGATGAGACAAGAGACCCAGTACTTC. The chain combines TRBV10-2 with TRBJ2-5, with TRBD1 matching over 7 bases. Germline V lookup: CDR1 WSHSY, CDR2 SAAADI. The J segment lost 2 bases and the V segment lost 6 bases, leaving 9 bases of the junction unmatched. The CDR3 contains 15 residues.

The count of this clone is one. The CDR3 DNA follows: TGTGCCAGCAGTTCCGACTACTCTAGCACAGATACGCAGTATTTT. It yields the protein CASSSDYSSTDTQYF. The chain links TRBV2 to TRBJ2-3; a possible D gene is TRBD2 (5 bases). CDR1 and CDR2 from the germline V gene are SNHLY and FYNNEI. The CDR3 sequence is 15 residues long. The V gene lost 5 bases and the J gene lost 0 bases, with 12 bases spanning the gap.

This CDR3 is CASRWGVLVSYNEQFF. CDR3 DNA sequence: TGTGCCAGCAGGTGGGGTGTACTAGTCTCCTACAATGAGCAGTTCTTC. The gene calls are TRBV7-8 and TRBJ2-1, with TRBD2 as a possible D gene (5 bases). V shed 6 bases and J shed 0 bases, with 15 bases lying between them. The CDR3 contains 16 residues. The germline V gene has CDR1 SGHVS and CDR2 FQNEAQ.

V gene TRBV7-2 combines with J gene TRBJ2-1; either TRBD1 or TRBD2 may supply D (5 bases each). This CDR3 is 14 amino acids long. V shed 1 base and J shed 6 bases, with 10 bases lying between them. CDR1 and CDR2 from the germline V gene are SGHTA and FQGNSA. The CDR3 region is CASSLERGANEQFF. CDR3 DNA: TGTGCCAGCAGCTTAGAGAGGGGTGCCAATGAGCAGTTCTTC.

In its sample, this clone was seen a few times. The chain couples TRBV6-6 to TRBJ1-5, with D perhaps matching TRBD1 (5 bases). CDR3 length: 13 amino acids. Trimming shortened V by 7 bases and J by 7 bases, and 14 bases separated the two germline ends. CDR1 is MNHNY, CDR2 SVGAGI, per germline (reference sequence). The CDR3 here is CASTPGGAQPQHF. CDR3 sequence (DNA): TGTGCCAGCACTCCTGGAGGGGCCCAGCCCCAGCATTTT.

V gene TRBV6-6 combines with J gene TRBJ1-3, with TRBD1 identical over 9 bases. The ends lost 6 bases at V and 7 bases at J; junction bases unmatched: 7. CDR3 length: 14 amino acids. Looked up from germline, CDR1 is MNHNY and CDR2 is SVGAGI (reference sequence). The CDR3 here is CASSSGQGSNTIYF. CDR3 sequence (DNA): TGTGCCAGCAGCTCCGGACAGGGGTCTAACACCATATATTTT.

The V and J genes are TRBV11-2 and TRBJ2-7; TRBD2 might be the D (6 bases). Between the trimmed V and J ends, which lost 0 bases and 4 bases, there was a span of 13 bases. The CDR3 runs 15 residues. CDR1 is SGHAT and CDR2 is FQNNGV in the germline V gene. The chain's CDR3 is CASSLESGVTYEQYF. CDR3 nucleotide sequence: TGTGCCAGCAGCTTAGAATCGGGAGTGACGTACGAGCAGTACTTC.

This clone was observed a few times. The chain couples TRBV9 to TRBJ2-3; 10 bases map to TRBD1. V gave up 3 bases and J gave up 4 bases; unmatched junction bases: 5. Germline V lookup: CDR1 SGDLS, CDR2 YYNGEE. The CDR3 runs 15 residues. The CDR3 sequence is CASSGGQGLADTQYF. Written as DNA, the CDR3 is TGTGCCAGCAGCGGGGGACAGGGGCTCGCAGATACGCAGTATTTT.

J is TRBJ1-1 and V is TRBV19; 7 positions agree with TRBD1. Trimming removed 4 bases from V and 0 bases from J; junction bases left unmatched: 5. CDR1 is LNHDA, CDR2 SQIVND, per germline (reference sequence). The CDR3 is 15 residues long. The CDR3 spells CASSTGTDMNTEAFF. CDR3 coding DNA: TGTGCCAGTAGTACAGGGACAGATATGAACACTGAAGCTTTCTTT.

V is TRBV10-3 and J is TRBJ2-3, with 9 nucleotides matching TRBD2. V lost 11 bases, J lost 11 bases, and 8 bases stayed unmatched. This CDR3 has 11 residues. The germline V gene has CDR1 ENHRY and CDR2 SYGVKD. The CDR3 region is CAFGSGSRQYF. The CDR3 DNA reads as TGTGCCTTTGGTAGCGGGAGTAGGCAGTATTTT.

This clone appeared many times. This chain's CDR3 is CASSPGGDTQYF. In DNA, the CDR3 is TGCGCCAGCAGCCCAGGCGGAGATACGCAGTATTTT. The chain carries TRBV4-1 and TRBJ2-3; D is ambiguous. The CDR3 is 12 amino acids. Germline values: CDR1 MGHRA, CDR2 YSYEKL. V lost 4 bases and J lost 5, with 7 bases in between.

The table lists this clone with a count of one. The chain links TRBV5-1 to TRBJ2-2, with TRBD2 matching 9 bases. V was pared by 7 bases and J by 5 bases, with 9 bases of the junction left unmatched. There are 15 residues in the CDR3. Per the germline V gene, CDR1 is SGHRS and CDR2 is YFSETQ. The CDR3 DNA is TGCGCCAGCCGGCCGGCAGCGGGAGGAACCGGGGAGCTGTTTTTT. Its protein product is CASRPAAGGTGELFF.

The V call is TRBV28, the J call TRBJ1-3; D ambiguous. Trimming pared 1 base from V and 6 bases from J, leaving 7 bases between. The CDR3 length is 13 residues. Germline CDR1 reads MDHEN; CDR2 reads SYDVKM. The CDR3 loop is CASSLSRVNTIYF. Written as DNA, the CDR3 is TGTGCCAGCAGTTTATCTCGGGTAAACACCATATATTTT.

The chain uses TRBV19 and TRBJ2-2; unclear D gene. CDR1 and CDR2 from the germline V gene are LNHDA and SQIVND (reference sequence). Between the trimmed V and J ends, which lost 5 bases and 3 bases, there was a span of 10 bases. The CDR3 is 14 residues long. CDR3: CASSFSPYTGELFF. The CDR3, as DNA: TGTGCCAGTAGTTTCAGTCCCTACACCGGGGAGCTGTTTTTT. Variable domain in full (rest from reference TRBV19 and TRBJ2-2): DGGITQSPKYLFRKEGQNVTLSCEQNLNHDAMYWYRQDPGQGLRLIYYSQIVNDFQKGDIAEGYSVSREKKESFPLTVTSAQKNPTAFYLCASSFSPYTGELFFGEGSRLTVL.

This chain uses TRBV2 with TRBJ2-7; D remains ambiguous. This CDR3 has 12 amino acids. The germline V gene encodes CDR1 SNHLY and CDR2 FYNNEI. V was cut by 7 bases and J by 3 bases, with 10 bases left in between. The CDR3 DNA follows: TGTGCCAGCACCCCTTTAGGCTACGAGCAGTACTTC. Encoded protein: CASTPLGYEQYF.

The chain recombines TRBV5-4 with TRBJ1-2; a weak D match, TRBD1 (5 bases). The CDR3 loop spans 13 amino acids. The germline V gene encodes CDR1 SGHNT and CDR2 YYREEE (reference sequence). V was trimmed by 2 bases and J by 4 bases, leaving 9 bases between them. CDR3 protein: CASSLDSVYGYTF. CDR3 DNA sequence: TGTGCCAGCAGCTTAGACAGCGTCTATGGCTACACCTTC.

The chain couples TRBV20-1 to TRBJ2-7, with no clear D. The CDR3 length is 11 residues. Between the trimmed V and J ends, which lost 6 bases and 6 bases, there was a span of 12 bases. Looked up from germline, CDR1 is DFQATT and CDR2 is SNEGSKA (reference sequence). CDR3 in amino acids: CSARPHLEQYF. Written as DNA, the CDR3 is TGCAGTGCCAGGCCCCACCTCGAGCAGTACTTC.

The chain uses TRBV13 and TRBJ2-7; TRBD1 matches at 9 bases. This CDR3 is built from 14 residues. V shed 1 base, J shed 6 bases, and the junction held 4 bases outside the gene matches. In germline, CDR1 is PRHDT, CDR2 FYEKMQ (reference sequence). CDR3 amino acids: CASSLEGTGIEQYF. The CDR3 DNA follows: TGTGCCAGCAGCTTAGAAGGGACAGGGATCGAGCAGTACTTC.

The DNA of the CDR3 is TGTGCCAGCATTCCGGGACAGGGGGCCTACGAGCAGTACTTC. It specifies CASIPGQGAYEQYF. The chain uses TRBV28 and TRBJ2-7; 11 nucleotides line up with TRBD1. V gave up 7 bases and J gave up 2 bases; unmatched junction bases: 4. The CDR3 has 14 amino acids. Germline CDR1 reads MDHEN; CDR2 reads SYDVKM.